This paragraph covers one T cell receptor (beta chain) sequence. This sample was included in a study of T cells expressing NK-cell markers. This CDR3 spans 17 amino acids. Germline CDR1 and CDR2: SGHAT and FQNNGV. UMIs accompanied the 5'RACE template switching by which TCR beta cDNA was made. TCRdb reprocessed the 5' RACE reads and stores each CDR3 protein as one record, lacking DNA. This repertoire comprises roughly 380,000 distinct CDR3 sequences; its ten largest clones make up around 5%. The TCR sequence derives from a man aged 18 to 69 in good health. Sequenced: blood T cells: a sorted CD56 or NKG2C T cell subset, CD4+ or CD8+ T cells, or bulk PBMC T cells (not recorded which). J is TRBJ2-7 and V is TRBV11-2; TCRdb outputs TRBD1, but without DNA this stays unchecked. CDR3 region: CASSTVGIQQGADEQYF.